This T cell receptor (beta chain) was sequenced during a study of response to subunit inactivated influenza vaccine. This clonotype was recorded at least ten times. TCRdb processed the RT-PCR reads anew with MiXCR; each CDR3 protein has one entry. The table lists hundreds of thousands of distinct CDR3 sequences, around 11% of them singletons. These data also featured in a second study, about T cells expressing NK-cell markers. That study adds: Researchers built TCR beta cDNA using 5'RACE template switching with UMIs. From sorted CD3+CD56+NKG2C+, CD3+CD56+NKG2C- and CD3+CD56-NKG2C+ T cells came the TCR beta repertoires.

The receptor was isolated from a man aged 45-60 years who received an inactivated influenza vaccine. The sequencing used PBMCs from blood, collected on the day of vaccination.

CDR3 DNA: TGCAGTGCCAACAGGGGTTCCTACAATGAGCAGTTCTTC. It codes for CSANRGSYNEQFF. The rearrangement uses TRBV20-1 and TRBJ2-1, with 7 bases matching TRBD1. V trimming: 6 bases; J trimming: 1 base; junction bases outside the gene matches: 3. The CDR3 extends over 13 amino acids. CDR1 is DFQATT, CDR2 SNEGSKA, per germline (reference sequence).